One sample yielded the 28 T cell receptor beta chains listed below, sequenced in a study of spatial heterogeneity in lung cancer. From the 5' RACE reads, TCRdb called clonotypes with MiXCR, one entry per CDR3 protein. This table holds some 100,000 distinct CDR3 sequences, around 8.6% found once. Time point here: sample taken at primary tumor resection. Unsorted whole RNA of tumor, nontumor lung or frozen PBMC was sequenced. The sample here was PBMCs, taken at surgery. These receptors all stem from a male donor with early-stage non-small cell lung cancer.

The CDR3 region is CASTYSTVTNYGYTF. Here the CDR3 DNA reads TGTGCCAGCACTTATTCGACAGTCACGAACTATGGCTACACCTTC. V and J are TRBV7-9 and TRBJ1-2, with D possibly TRBD1 on 5 matching bases. Germline V gene sequence: CDR1 SEHNR, CDR2 FQNEAQ (reference sequence). The CDR3 contains 15 residues. Trimming cost V 7 bases and J 2 bases, with 17 bases left between them.

V gene TRBV2 combines with J gene TRBJ1-6; 8 bases line up with TRBD1. The CDR3 length is 15 residues. Germline V lookup: CDR1 SNHLY, CDR2 FYNNEI. Germline trimming cut 8 bases from V and 2 bases from J; bases unmatched to any gene: 5. CDR3 residues: CASGGTGAYNSPLHF. DNA of the CDR3: TGTGCCAGCGGGGGGACAGGCGCCTATAATTCACCCCTCCACTTT. Filled out from reference TRBV2 and TRBJ1-6, the complete variable domain reads EPEVTQTPSHQVTQMGQEVILRCVPISNHLYFYWYRQILGQKVEFLVSFYNNEISEKSEIFDDQFSVERPDGSNFTLKIRSTKLEDSAMYFCASGGTGAYNSPLHFGNGTRLTVT.

This clonotype was counted ten times or more. The DNA of the CDR3 is TGTGCCAGCAGCTTAAGTCACCAAGAGACCCAGTACTTC. This encodes CASSLSHQETQYF. The V call is TRBV11-2, the J call TRBJ2-5, with no clear D. Germline CDR1 and CDR2: SGHAT and FQNNGV. V dropped 2 bases and J dropped 0 bases, with 4 bases sitting between them. The CDR3 runs 13 residues.

This chain uses TRBV28 with TRBJ2-2, with D possibly being TRBD2 (5 bases). The germline V and J ends were trimmed by 4 bases and 6 bases, with 9 bases remaining between them. In germline, CDR1 is MDHEN, CDR2 SYDVKM. This CDR3 spans 13 amino acids. CDR3 sequence reads: CASSSPGAGELFF. The CDR3 nucleotides read TGTGCCAGCAGTTCCCCCGGGGCCGGGGAGCTGTTTTTT.

This clonotype was found many times. The rearrangement uses TRBV20-1 and TRBJ1-1; tentative D call: TRBD1 (5 bases). V lost 5 bases to trimming and J lost 0 bases, with 10 bases between them. Germline V gives CDR1 DFQATT, CDR2 SNEGSKA (reference sequence). The CDR3 is made up of 13 amino acids. The CDR3 region is CSAAGPMNTEAFF. CDR3 coding DNA: TGCAGTGCTGCGGGACCCATGAACACTGAAGCTTTCTTT.

There are many counts of this clonotype. The rearrangement joins TRBV20-1 to TRBJ1-4, with 10 bases fitting TRBD1. The trim removed 5 bases at V and 1 base at J, leaving 7 bases unmatched. Germline CDR1 is DFQATT and CDR2 is SNEGSKA (reference sequence). The CDR3 extends over 16 amino acids. The CDR3 DNA is TGCAGTGCTGGGCGGGGACAGGGGTTAACTAATGAAAAACTGTTTTTT. This translates into CSAGRGQGLTNEKLFF.

The chain combines TRBV10-3 with TRBJ2-3; TRBD2 matches 10 bases. The CDR3 runs 14 residues. Germline V gene data show CDR1 as ENHRY and CDR2 as SYGVKD. V gave up 6 bases and J gave up 4 bases; unmatched junction bases: 4. CDR3 loop: CAISPSGSPDTQYF. CDR3 in DNA: TGTGCCATCAGCCCTAGCGGGAGCCCAGATACGCAGTATTTT.

This clonotype appeared many times. V usage is TRBV18 and J usage is TRBJ2-3, with D perhaps TRBD2 (5 bases). Germline V gene lookup returns CDR1 KGHSH and CDR2 LQKENI. Trimming stripped 2 bases from V and 0 bases from J, with 12 bases between. The CDR3 has 16 amino acids. CDR3 region: CASSPIRAASTDTQYF. The CDR3 nucleotides read TGTGCCAGCTCACCAATTCGAGCGGCTAGCACAGATACGCAGTATTTT.

This clonotype was detected many times. V usage is TRBV12-3 or TRBV12-4 and J usage is TRBJ1-5, with TRBD1 matching over 11 bases. V trimming: 6 bases; J trimming: 5 bases; junction bases outside the gene matches: 6. This CDR3 contains 15 residues. CDR3 DNA: TGTGCCAGCAGCCCTGGGACAGGGGGATATCAGCCCCAGCATTTT. The encoded protein is CASSPGTGGYQPQHF.

V is TRBV7-3 and J is TRBJ2-2, with D maybe TRBD2 (6 bases). V was trimmed by 1 base and J by 5 bases, leaving 8 bases between them. The CDR3 runs 14 residues. CDR1 and CDR2 from the germline V gene are SGHTA and FQGTGA. The CDR3 DNA follows: TGTGCCAGCAGCTTAAGGGCGGGAACCGGGGAGCTGTTTTTT. This codes for CASSLRAGTGELFF.

This clonotype was counted ten times or more. The rearrangement uses TRBV7-8 and TRBJ1-5, with a weak D call TRBD1 (5 bases). In germline, CDR1 is SGHVS, CDR2 FQNEAQ. V was clipped by 1 base and J by 6 bases, with 13 bases between them. The CDR3 is made up of 15 amino acids. The CDR3 nucleotides are TGTGCCAGCAGCTTAGAGGCGCATCAGGGTCAGCCCCAGCATTTT. As protein: CASSLEAHQGQPQHF.

This clonotype was counted a few times. CDR3 DNA sequence: TGTGCCAGCAGCTTGGAAACGGGAGATTATGGCGGGGAGCTGTTTTTT. Its translation: CASSLETGDYGGELFF. This chain joins TRBV7-3 and TRBJ2-2; TRBD2 might be the D (6 bases). CDR1 is SGHTA, CDR2 FQGTGA, per germline. The CDR3 runs to 16 residues. V was clipped by 3 bases and J by 7 bases, with 18 bases between them.

This clonotype was recorded at least ten times. This chain uses TRBV24-1 with TRBJ2-2, with a weak D call TRBD2 (5 bases). V was pared by 1 base and J by 13 bases, with 12 bases between. Germline V gene lookup returns CDR1 KGHDR and CDR2 SFDVKD. The CDR3 covers 13 residues. The CDR3 nucleotides read TGTGCCACCAGTGATTTTCGAGGGAACGGGCTGTTTTTT. Its translation is CATSDFRGNGLFF.

This sequence joins TRBV27 and TRBJ2-4, with D unresolved. V dropped 8 bases and J dropped 0 bases, with 8 bases sitting between them. This CDR3 has 13 residues. From germline, CDR1 is MNHEY and CDR2 SMNVEV (reference sequence). The CDR3 sequence is CASRPLAKNIQYF. The CDR3 nucleotides are TGTGCCAGCCGTCCACTAGCCAAAAACATTCAGTACTTC.

This clonotype was detected ten times or more. The chain couples TRBV5-1 to TRBJ1-1, with a possible D match to TRBD1 (5 bases). This CDR3 has 14 residues. V was pared by 1 base and J by 6 bases, with 13 bases between. The germline gives CDR1 SGHRS, CDR2 YFSETQ. The CDR3 loop is CASSLIGQRAEAFF. The CDR3 coding sequence is TGCGCCAGCAGCTTGATCGGACAAAGAGCTGAAGCTTTCTTT.

This clonotype showed up many times. The rearrangement joins TRBV28 to TRBJ2-7; no clear D. Deletions cut 3 bases from V and 2 bases from J, with 14 bases between. The CDR3 contains 15 residues. CDR1 is MDHEN, CDR2 SYDVKM, per germline. The CDR3 protein is CASSFGPEPTYEQYF. The CDR3, as DNA: TGTGCCAGCAGTTTTGGCCCGGAACCGACCTACGAGCAGTACTTC.

This clonotype showed up just once. A read error may be the cause here, since a much bigger clone is one base away. The missing conserved phenylalanine or tryptophan at the end of this CDR3 makes a read error likely. This chain connects TRBV3-1 to TRBJ1-1; D unclear. Germline loops: CDR1 LGHDT, CDR2 YNNKEL (reference sequence). Trimming removed 1 base at V and 6 bases at J, with 15 bases between. The CDR3 is 15 residues long. CDR3 nucleotide sequence: TGTGCCAGCAGCCAAGTATTCGTTGGGATACCTGAAGCTTTCCTT. Translation: CASSQVFVGIPEAFL.

This clonotype showed up many times. The rearrangement joins TRBV30 to TRBJ1-1; TRBD1 might be the D (6 bases). The CDR3 totals 15 residues. Germline V gene data show CDR1 as GTSNPN and CDR2 as SVGIG (reference sequence). Trimming left V 2 bases short and J 1 base short, with 14 bases between. In DNA, the CDR3 is TGTGCCTGGAGTACGCCCGGGACAAAGAACACTGAAGCTTTCTTT. It codes for CAWSTPGTKNTEAFF.

This clonotype appeared a few times. The genes are TRBV6-2 or TRBV6-3 and TRBJ2-3, with TRBD1 matching 7 bases. Germline-derived CDR1 and CDR2 are MNHEY and SVGEGT. The CDR3 totals 14 residues. Trimming removed 2 bases from V and 3 bases from J; junction bases left unmatched: 2. The CDR3 reads CASSYTDRTDTQYF. In DNA, the CDR3 is TGTGCCAGCAGTTACACGGACAGGACAGATACGCAGTATTTT.

The V and J genes are TRBV3-1 and TRBJ2-7; D not resolved. Trimming removed 4 bases at V and 2 bases at J, with 12 bases between. The CDR3 runs to 14 residues. The germline V gene encodes CDR1 LGHDT and CDR2 YNNKEL (reference sequence). This CDR3 reads CASSPGMGTYEQYF. The CDR3 DNA reads as TGTGCCAGCAGCCCCGGAATGGGGACCTACGAGCAGTACTTC.

This clonotype was recorded a few times. The chain combines TRBV29-1 with TRBJ1-5, with D uncertain. Trimming left V 4 bases short and J 3 bases short, with 7 bases between. The CDR3 runs to 12 residues. Germline lookup yields CDR1 SQVTM and CDR2 ANQGSEA. CDR3: CSVADLNQPQHF. The CDR3 region has the DNA TGCAGCGTTGCCGACCTCAATCAGCCCCAGCATTTT.

This clonotype came up a few times. CDR3 DNA sequence: TGTGCCAGCAGCGTTAGCGGGACAGATACGCAGTATTTT. It codes for CASSVSGTDTQYF. The V and J genes are TRBV9 and TRBJ2-3; TRBD2 aligns across 7 bases. V lost 2 bases and J lost 3; bases outside the gene matches: 0. The CDR3 is made up of 13 amino acids. Per the germline V gene, CDR1 is SGDLS and CDR2 is YYNGEE.

This clonotype was detected many times. The chain joins TRBV2 to TRBJ2-1, with D perhaps TRBD1 or TRBD2 (6 bases each). Germline CDR1 SNHLY, CDR2 FYNNEI. Deletions cut 6 bases from V and 7 bases from J, with 19 bases between. The CDR3 is made up of 15 amino acids. This chain's CDR3 is CASSPIQGGVNEQFF. The CDR3 DNA reads TGTGCCAGCAGCCCTATACAGGGAGGCGTTAATGAGCAGTTCTTC. The full variable domain, in which reference TRBV2 and TRBJ2-1 provide the parts outside the CDR3, is EPEVTQTPSHQVTQMGQEVILRCVPISNHLYFYWYRQILGQKVEFLVSFYNNEISEKSEIFDDQFSVERPDGSNFTLKIRSTKLEDSAMYFCASSPIQGGVNEQFFGPGTRLTVL.

This clonotype was recorded at least ten times. The rearrangement joins TRBV5-1 to TRBJ2-3; either TRBD1 or TRBD2 may supply D (5 bases each). V lost 4 bases and J lost 0, with 9 bases in between. The germline CDR1 and CDR2 sequences are SGHRS and YFSETQ. The CDR3 loop spans 14 amino acids. CDR3 region: CASSRDGSTDTQYF. CDR3 coding DNA: TGCGCCAGCAGCAGGGACGGTAGCACAGATACGCAGTATTTT.

This chain uses TRBV29-1 with TRBJ2-1; tentatively, D is TRBD1 (6 bases). Germline V gene data show CDR1 as SQVTM and CDR2 as ANQGSEA. V was trimmed by 6 bases and J by 6 bases, leaving 21 bases between them. This CDR3 contains 15 residues. The CDR3 bases are TGCAGCGTGTCACCGTACAGGGATAGGGGCAATGAGCAGTTCTTC. Translated: CSVSPYRDRGNEQFF.

The V and J genes are TRBV2 and TRBJ2-2; 10 bases line up with TRBD2. The germline CDR1 and CDR2 sequences are SNHLY and FYNNEI. V gave up 1 base and J gave up 6 bases; unmatched junction bases: 2. This CDR3 region has 15 residues. DNA for the CDR3: TGTGCCAGCAGTGAAGGAAGCGGGAGGGCCGGGGAGCTGTTTTTT. This gives the protein CASSEGSGRAGELFF.

This clonotype was seen many times. The chain uses TRBV5-4 and TRBJ2-5; 10 bases map to TRBD2. V trimming: 2 bases; J trimming: 2 bases; junction bases outside the gene matches: 6. The CDR3 consists of 16 residues. Looked up from germline, CDR1 is SGHNT and CDR2 is YYREEE (reference sequence). The CDR3 loop reads CASSFKAGGEQETQYF. The CDR3 DNA reads TGTGCCAGCAGCTTTAAAGCGGGGGGGGAGCAAGAGACCCAGTACTTC.

This clonotype was observed a handful of times. The rearrangement joins TRBV12-3 or TRBV12-4 to TRBJ2-1; D possibly corresponds to TRBD2 (6 bases). V dropped 4 bases and J dropped 9 bases, with 10 bases sitting between them. The CDR3 consists of 12 residues. CDR3 in DNA: TGTGCCAGCAGTTCCGGGACTGGTGAGCAGTTCTTC. Protein product: CASSSGTGEQFF.